Listed below are T cell receptor beta chains from one sample, sequenced in a study of blood T cell repertoires in COVID-19. Generated by immunoSEQ multiplex PCR, the TCRdb table keeps only in-frame clones and is missing some. This sample has about 200,000 clones, with approximately 81% found just once. The sample consisted of peripheral blood. The receptor source for this set is a woman of 80 years or more with acute or convalescent COVID-19. CDR3s include the opening cysteine and the closing phenylalanine or tryptophan. The D gene is left open where the match is weak.

TRBD1	TRBJ1-3	TRBV18	CASSPRDRVGNTIYF	TGTGCCAGCTCACCAAGGGACAGGGTTGGAAACACCATATATTTT
TRBD2	TRBJ2-5	TRBV3-1/TRBV3-2	CASSRLTSGGEETQYF	TGTGCCAGCAGCCGATTGACTAGCGGGGGGGAAGAGACCCAGTACTTC
.	TRBJ2-7	TRBV2	CASSIRGPYEQYF	TGTGCCAGCAGTATCAGGGGCCCCTACGAGCAGTACTTC
.	TRBJ2-7	TRBV28	CASTYQRSEQYF	TGTGCCAGCACTTACCAAAGGAGCGAGCAGTACTTC
TRBD2	TRBJ2-7	TRBV28	CASSPAGTSGSYEQYF	TGTGCCAGCAGTCCTGCCGGGACTAGCGGTTCCTACGAGCAGTACTTC
.	TRBJ1-2	TRBV6-1	CASSEVGAGGYGYTF	TGTGCCAGCAGTGAAGTGGGGGCGGGAGGATATGGCTACACCTTC
.	TRBJ1-1	TRBV12-3/TRBV12-4	CASSLGREAFF	TGTGCCAGCAGTTTAGGGAGAGAGGCTTTCTTT
.	TRBJ1-5	TRBV19	CASSMPGDNKNQPQHF	TGTGCCAGTAGTATGCCTGGGGACAATAAGAATCAGCCCCAGCATTTT
.	TRBJ1-1	TRBV29-1	CSVHLDTEAFF	TGCAGCGTCCATTTAGACACTGAAGCTTTCTTT
.	TRBJ1-4	TRBV6-5	CASSQDGGRNEKLFF	TGTGCCAGCAGTCAGGACGGAGGTCGTAATGAAAAACTGTTTTTT
TRBD1	TRBJ2-1	TRBV6-5	CASRSTGGDQFF	TGTGCCAGCAGGTCAACAGGGGGCGACCAGTTCTTC